This TCR beta chain was documented in a study of T cell responses to AZD1222 COVID-19 vaccine (dated by TCRdb to the early 2020s). For the wider study: AZD1222 recipients whose second dose came at about 4 weeks and those whose second dose came at about 12 weeks were combined into one group, since spike-specific TCR depth and breadth did not differ between the two schedules. TCR sequencing covered fewer than 250 trial participants: some 210 given two doses of AZD1222 and 26 given two doses of MenACWY control vaccine. Trial participants were enrolled into age subgroups of 18-55, 56-69 and 70-plus years, which contained about 150, 28 and 57 TCR-sequenced participants, respectively. On the study overall, not on this receptor specifically: CD4 TCRs associated with the vaccine covered the entire spike protein, and the dominant responses were in regions 160-218 and 743-854. In the small 56-69-year group, the increase in depth fell short of significance, most likely because of low power. A significant rise in spike-specific TCR breadth and depth was observed after two AZD1222 doses relative to day 0 and relative to MenACWY recipients. Reportedly, almost half of the unique spike-specific TCRs recognized epitopes lying outside the regions that are mutated in the B.1.351 and B.1.1.7 variants. Because no day 14 peak-response samples were available, the repertoires could be characterized only after the peak T cell response. Participants were mostly white British and included more females than males, and it was suggested by the authors that clonal diversity may have been underestimated. Conclusions about previously exposed vaccinees are limited, since just a handful of AZD1222 recipients were seropositive for SARS-CoV-2 at baseline.

The CDR3 regions of human TCRbeta chains were analyzed by immunosequencing. The source study handled its data this way. Repertoire TCRs were checked for matches against a reference library of SARS-CoV-2-specific TCRs that had been generated using the MIRA antigen-specificity platform. Breadth was defined as the fraction of unique TCRs that were SARS-CoV-2-associated. Depth was defined as the fraction of total T cells that were SARS-CoV-2-associated. Each spike-specific TCR was assigned to its reactive spike region and to a CD4 or CD8 class using the MIRA data. Log10-transformed breadth and depth values were compared by one-way ANOVA with Sidak's multiple comparisons tests. TCRdb limited this immuneACCESS table to in-frame rearrangements with V and J called. A share of clones is missing; checked studies link under half to unresolved V genes, and the rest is unexplained. Clone size and the V and J calls come from that table; the DNA yielded D and trimming. For this sample there are approximately 100,000 clones; around nine tenths appear just once. The ten top clones hold 3% to 3.5% of the sample.

CDR3 length: 15 amino acids, cysteine to phenylalanine. Only CDR3 DNA is held: 45 bases, read in frame from base 1. CDR1 and CDR2 (SGHRS, YFSETQ) derive from the germline V gene. Trimming removed 4 bases from V and 2 bases from J; the gene matches leave 6 bases unexplained. The time point tag for this specimen amounts to: baseline before first vaccination. Samples from vaccinated people were obtained from the UK trials COV001 and COV002, which included a single-blind randomized controlled phase 2/3 trial of AZD1222 (ChAdOx1 nCoV-19) in healthy adults. Trial participant PBMC samples were collected at day 0 and day 28 after the second dose for TCRbeta chain sequencing. Of note for this clone: This receptor's antigen is unknown. No base quality information exists; no much larger clone differs at one position.

This receptor chain uses TRBV5-1 and TRBJ2-5, with 9 bases aligning to TRBD1. This receptor was identified in an adult in good health. Material: peripheral blood, obtained on day 0 of AZD1222 vaccination. CDR3 protein: CASSTGGARQETQYF. The DNA is as follows: TGCGCCAGCAGCACAGGGGGCGCGAGGCAAGAGACCCAGTACTTC.